The 24 T cell receptor beta chains listed next were all sequenced from one sample in a study of T cell responses to AZD1222 COVID-19 vaccine. The protocol was immunoSEQ multiplex PCR, while the TCRdb copy is restricted to in-frame clones and leaves out a portion. The sample includes around 88,000 clones, roughly 88% of them seen just once. The material was peripheral blood, obtained on day 0 of AZD1222 vaccination. The origin of the receptors is an adult in good health.

This chain links TRBV28 with TRBJ2-1; 11 positions agree with TRBD2. V shed 2 bases, J shed 11 bases, and the junction held 11 bases outside the gene matches. Germline V lookup: CDR1 MDHEN, CDR2 SYDVKM. The CDR3 spans 16 residues. The CDR3 reads CASSLRGSGRVYQQFF. As DNA, the CDR3 is TGTGCCAGCAGTTTACGCGGTAGCGGGAGGGTTTATCAGCAGTTCTTC.

This clone was seen a handful of times. This chain joins TRBV27 and TRBJ1-2, with 9 nucleotides matching TRBD1. Per the germline V gene, CDR1 is MNHEY and CDR2 is SMNVEV (reference sequence). V dropped 7 bases and J dropped 3; count of bases not matched to a gene: 12. The length of the CDR3 is 16 residues. As DNA, the CDR3 is TGTGCCAGCACCCCTCGGGTGGGACAGGGATACTATGGCTACACCTTC. Its translation: CASTPRVGQGYYGYTF.

The count of this clone is one. V is TRBV24-1 and J is TRBJ2-7; D call uncertain. CDR3 length: 13 amino acids. Germline loops: CDR1 KGHDR, CDR2 SFDVKD. With 4 bases removed from V and 8 bases from J, the gap between germline ends came to 14 bases. The CDR3 sequence: CATSEGQFTKQYF. The DNA of the CDR3 is TGTGCCACCAGTGAAGGCCAGTTTACGAAGCAGTACTTC.

This chain uses TRBV28 with TRBJ2-3, with D perhaps matching TRBD2 (7 bases). The CDR3 length is 15 residues. Germline lookup yields CDR1 MDHEN and CDR2 SYDVKM. With 6 bases removed from V and 2 bases from J, the gap between germline ends came to 15 bases. The CDR3 DNA follows: TGTGCCAGCAGGACTGAGGGGGGGTTCACAGATACGCAGTATTTT. It is translated as CASRTEGGFTDTQYF.

V usage is TRBV6-6 and J usage is TRBJ1-2; maybe TRBD1 (5 bases). CDR3 size: 15 residues. V shed 4 bases and J shed 4 bases, with 16 bases lying between them. Germline V gene sequence: CDR1 MNHNY, CDR2 SVGAGI (reference sequence). The DNA for the CDR3 is TGTGCCAGCAGTTTCGGGCAGGGAGTGAGCTATGGCTACACCTTC. Its protein product is CASSFGQGVSYGYTF.

This chain links TRBV11-2 with TRBJ2-7; D unclear. CDR1 and CDR2 from the germline V gene are SGHAT and FQNNGV. The V end was cut by 0 bases, the J end by 3 bases, with 6 bases between. The length of the CDR3 is 13 residues. CDR3 sequence reads: CASSLDVDYEQYF. CDR3 in DNA: TGTGCCAGCAGCTTAGATGTGGACTACGAGCAGTACTTC.

This chain connects TRBV5-1 to TRBJ2-2; D is perhaps TRBD1 or TRBD2 (5 bases each). V was shortened by 4 bases and J by 5 bases, with 12 bases between the two germline ends. CDR3 length: 14 amino acids. Germline CDR1 and CDR2: SGHRS and YFSETQ. The CDR3 nucleotides read TGCGCCAGCAGCACTGGGACGGAGACCGGGGAGCTGTTTTTT. Translated: CASSTGTETGELFF.

The chain combines TRBV29-1 with TRBJ2-1; D is ambiguous. Germline CDR1 reads SQVTM; CDR2 reads ANQGSEA. Trimming cost V 1 base and J 0 bases, with 10 bases left between them. This CDR3 is built from 15 residues. CDR3 sequence: CSVEGASSSYNEQFF. As DNA, the CDR3 is TGCAGCGTTGAAGGAGCTTCCAGCTCCTACAATGAGCAGTTCTTC.

J is TRBJ2-3 and V is TRBV5-1; 14 bases line up with TRBD2. The germline V gene has CDR1 SGHRS and CDR2 YFSETQ. With V trimmed by 0 bases and J by 5 bases, 5 bases remained unmatched. The CDR3 covers 17 residues. In nucleotides, the CDR3 is TGCGCCAGCAGCTTGGGTGGACTAGCGGGAGGAGAAGATACGCAGTATTTT. Protein sequence: CASSLGGLAGGEDTQYF.

The rearrangement joins TRBV29-1 to TRBJ2-1; 8 positions agree with TRBD1. This CDR3 is built from 14 residues. Trimming took 1 base from V and 9 from J; bases not matched to a gene: 8. Germline values: CDR1 SQVTM, CDR2 ANQGSEA. The CDR3 spells CSVEGAGTGFEQFF. The CDR3 region has the DNA TGCAGCGTTGAAGGCGCTGGGACAGGATTTGAGCAGTTCTTC.

The J gene is TRBJ2-5, the V gene TRBV20-1; 7 bases are a match to TRBD2. This CDR3 is 13 amino acids long. The V gene's germline CDR1 is DFQATT and CDR2 SNEGSKA (reference sequence). Losses at the gene ends were 3 bases for V and 1 base for J; bases not matched to a gene: 2. This CDR3 reads CSASGGGQETQYF. The CDR3 DNA reads TGCAGTGCTAGTGGGGGGGGCCAAGAGACCCAGTACTTC.

The chain carries TRBV6-2 or TRBV6-3 and TRBJ1-1; D uncertain. CDR3 size: 13 residues. Trimming took 5 bases from V and 6 from J, leaving 13 bases between them. CDR1 and CDR2 from the germline V gene are MNHEY and SVGEGT. The CDR3 DNA reads as TGTGCCAGCAGTCGAAACAGTAAAGCTGAAGCTTTCTTT. Protein: CASSRNSKAEAFF.

The gene calls are TRBV29-1 and TRBJ2-1; D gene ambiguous. With 7 bases removed from V and 3 bases from J, the gap between germline ends came to 7 bases. The germline CDR1 and CDR2 sequences are SQVTM and ANQGSEA. The CDR3 consists of 11 residues. CDR3 coding DNA: TGCAGCGCGCCGTACTACAATGAGCAGTTCTTC. Protein: CSAPYYNEQFF.

The V and J genes are TRBV7-3 and TRBJ1-1; 7 positions match TRBD1. Per the germline V gene, CDR1 is SGHTA and CDR2 is FQGTGA. The CDR3 consists of 14 residues. The junction had 7 bases not matched to a gene; V was cut back by 6 bases and J by 3 bases. The CDR3 DNA reads TGTGCCAGCAGTCTAGGGGGCGCGGACACTGAAGCTTTCTTT. Its translation is CASSLGGADTEAFF.

The chain has TRBV14 and TRBJ2-3; 11 bases map to TRBD2. The germline V gene has CDR1 SGHDN and CDR2 FVKESK. The CDR3 contains 16 residues. V lost 4 bases, J lost 2 bases, and 5 bases stayed unmatched. The CDR3 sequence: CASSPLAGGDTDTQYF. In DNA form, the CDR3 reads TGTGCCAGCAGCCCCCTAGCGGGAGGAGACACAGATACGCAGTATTTT. The full variable domain, completed using reference TRBV14 and TRBJ2-3, is EAGVTQFPSHSVIEKGQTVTLRCDPISGHDNLYWYRRVMGKEIKFLLHFVKESKQDESGMPNNRFLAERTGGTYSTLKVQPAELEDSGVYFCASSPLAGGDTDTQYFGPGTRLTVL.

V is TRBV7-2 and J is TRBJ1-2; D possibly corresponds to TRBD1 (6 bases). In germline, CDR1 is SGHTA, CDR2 FQGNSA. The CDR3 covers 15 residues. V lost 6 bases, J lost 4 bases, and 18 bases lay in between. This CDR3 reads CASRIGGGPGYGYTF. The CDR3 nucleotides read TGTGCCAGCAGGATAGGCGGGGGGCCAGGCTATGGCTACACCTTC.

The chain employs TRBV5-1 and TRBJ2-1, with 8 bases aligning to TRBD2. The CDR3 has 15 residues. CDR1 and CDR2 (germline): SGHRS, YFSETQ. Germline trimming cut 4 bases from V and 0 bases from J; bases unmatched to any gene: 3. The chain's CDR3 is CASSTSGSSYNEQFF. CDR3 in DNA: TGCGCCAGCAGCACTAGCGGCAGCTCCTACAATGAGCAGTTCTTC.

The chain recombines TRBV12-3 or TRBV12-4 with TRBJ1-5; D gene ambiguous. CDR3 length: 12 residues. The V end lost 6 bases, the J end lost 0 bases, and 3 bases lay between the germline ends. Here the CDR3 reads CASRNSNQPQHF. In DNA, the CDR3 is TGTGCCAGCAGAAATAGCAATCAGCCCCAGCATTTT.

V is TRBV28 and J is TRBJ1-5; 7 nucleotides align to TRBD1. The J segment lost 7 bases and the V segment lost 4 bases, leaving 13 bases of the junction unmatched. CDR1 and CDR2 from the germline V gene are MDHEN and SYDVKM. This CDR3 spans 16 amino acids. CDR3 sequence reads: CASSSGQVTGSQPQHF. CDR3 DNA sequence: TGTGCCAGCAGTTCCGGACAGGTGACGGGATCGCAGCCCCAGCATTTT. The full variable domain, in which reference TRBV28 and TRBJ1-5 provide the parts outside the CDR3, is DVKVTQSSRYLVKRTGEKVFLECVQDMDHENMFWYRQDPGLGLRLIYFSYDVKMKEKGDIPEGYSVSREKKERFSLILESASTNQTSMYLCASSSGQVTGSQPQHFGDGTRLSIL.

This clone was observed once. The V and J genes are TRBV7-8 and TRBJ2-5; 9 bases are shared with TRBD2. The ends lost 5 bases at V and 5 bases at J; junction bases unmatched: 3. This CDR3 is built from 13 residues. CDR1 and CDR2 from the germline V gene are SGHVS and FQNEAQ. In DNA, the CDR3 is TGTGCCAGCAGCCGCGGACTAGCGGAGACCCAGTACTTC. This encodes CASSRGLAETQYF. The entire variable domain, with the rest obtained from reference TRBV7-8 and TRBJ2-5, is as follows: GAGVSQSPRYKVAKRGQDVALRCDPISGHVSLFWYQQALGQGPEFLTYFQNEAQLDKSGLPSDRFFAERPEGSVSTLKIQRTQQEDSAVYLCASSRGLAETQYFGPGTRLLVL.

The chain employs TRBV5-4 and TRBJ2-1; the D gene is possibly TRBD1 (5 bases). The germline V and J ends were trimmed by 1 base and 9 bases, with 11 bases remaining between them. CDR3 length equals 13 residues. CDR1 and CDR2 (germline): SGHNT, YYREEE (reference sequence). Here the CDR3 reads CASSLSGIGEQFF. CDR3 nucleotides: TGTGCCAGCAGCTTGTCAGGGATTGGTGAGCAGTTCTTC.

This chain joins TRBV9 and TRBJ1-1; a possible D gene is TRBD1 (6 bases). The CDR3 sequence is 15 residues long. Per the germline V gene, CDR1 is SGDLS and CDR2 is YYNGEE. V was clipped by 1 base and J by 4 bases, with 14 bases between them. The CDR3 protein is CASSVKGGYFTEAFF. The DNA for the CDR3 is TGTGCCAGCAGCGTAAAAGGGGGTTACTTCACTGAAGCTTTCTTT.

This clone has a single count. The rearrangement uses TRBV11-3 and TRBJ1-3; no clear D. Germline V gene sequence: CDR1 SGHNT, CDR2 YENEEA. The V and J ends lost 3 bases and 0 bases respectively, with 6 bases between them. CDR3 size: 14 residues. The DNA for the CDR3 is TGTGCCAGCAGCTTGGGGAGCTCTGGAAACACCATATATTTT. Translating it yields CASSLGSSGNTIYF.

V is TRBV6-5 and J is TRBJ2-1, with D unresolved. Germline CDR1 MNHEY, CDR2 SVGAGI. V gave up 7 bases and J gave up 8 bases, with 18 bases separating them. The CDR3 length is 14 residues. CDR3 loop: CASKASGPHDEQFF. CDR3 DNA sequence: TGTGCCAGCAAGGCCTCTGGCCCGCACGATGAGCAGTTCTTC.